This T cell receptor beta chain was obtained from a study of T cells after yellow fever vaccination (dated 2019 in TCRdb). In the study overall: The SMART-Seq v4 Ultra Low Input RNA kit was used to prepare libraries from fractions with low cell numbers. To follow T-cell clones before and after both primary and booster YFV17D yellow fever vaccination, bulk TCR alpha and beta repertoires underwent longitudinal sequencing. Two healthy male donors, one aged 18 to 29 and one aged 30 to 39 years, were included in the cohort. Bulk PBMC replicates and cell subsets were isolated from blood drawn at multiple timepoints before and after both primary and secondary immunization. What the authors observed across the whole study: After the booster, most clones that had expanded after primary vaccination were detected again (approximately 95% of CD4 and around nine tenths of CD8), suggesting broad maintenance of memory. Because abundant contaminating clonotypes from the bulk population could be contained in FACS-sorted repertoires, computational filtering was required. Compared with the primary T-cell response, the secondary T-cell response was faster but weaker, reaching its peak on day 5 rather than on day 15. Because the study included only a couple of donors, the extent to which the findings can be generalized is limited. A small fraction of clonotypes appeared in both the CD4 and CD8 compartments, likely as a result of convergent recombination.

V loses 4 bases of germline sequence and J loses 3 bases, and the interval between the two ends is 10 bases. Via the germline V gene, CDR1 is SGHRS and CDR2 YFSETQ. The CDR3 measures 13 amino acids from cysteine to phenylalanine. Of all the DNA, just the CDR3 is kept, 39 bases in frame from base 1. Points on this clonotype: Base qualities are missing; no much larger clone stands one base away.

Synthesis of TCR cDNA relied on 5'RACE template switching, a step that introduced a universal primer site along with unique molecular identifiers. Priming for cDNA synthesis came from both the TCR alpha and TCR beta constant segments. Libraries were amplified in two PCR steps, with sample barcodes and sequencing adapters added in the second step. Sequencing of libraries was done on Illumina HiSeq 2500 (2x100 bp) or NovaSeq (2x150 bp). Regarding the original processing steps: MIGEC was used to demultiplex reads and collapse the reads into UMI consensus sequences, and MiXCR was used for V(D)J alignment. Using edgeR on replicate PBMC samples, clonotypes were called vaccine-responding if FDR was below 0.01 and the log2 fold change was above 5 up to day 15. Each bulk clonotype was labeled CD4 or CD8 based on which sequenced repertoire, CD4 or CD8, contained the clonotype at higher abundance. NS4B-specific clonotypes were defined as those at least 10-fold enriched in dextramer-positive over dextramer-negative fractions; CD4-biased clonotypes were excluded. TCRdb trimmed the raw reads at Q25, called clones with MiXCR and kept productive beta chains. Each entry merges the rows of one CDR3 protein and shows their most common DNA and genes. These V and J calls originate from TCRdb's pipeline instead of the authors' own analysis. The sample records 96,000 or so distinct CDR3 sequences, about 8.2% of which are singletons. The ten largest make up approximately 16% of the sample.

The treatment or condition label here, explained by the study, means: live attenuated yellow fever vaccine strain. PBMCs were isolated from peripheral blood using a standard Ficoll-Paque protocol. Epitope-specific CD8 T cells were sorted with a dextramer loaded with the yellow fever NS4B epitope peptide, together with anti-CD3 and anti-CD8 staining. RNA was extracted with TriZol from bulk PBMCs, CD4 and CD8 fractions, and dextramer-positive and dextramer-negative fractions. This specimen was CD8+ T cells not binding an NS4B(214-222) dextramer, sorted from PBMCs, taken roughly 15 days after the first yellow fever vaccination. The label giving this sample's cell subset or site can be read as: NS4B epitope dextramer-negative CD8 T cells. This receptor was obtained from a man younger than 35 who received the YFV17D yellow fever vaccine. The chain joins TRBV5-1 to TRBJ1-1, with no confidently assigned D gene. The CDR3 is CASSLTWDTEAFF. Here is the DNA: TGCGCCAGCAGCCTGACGTGGGACACTGAAGCTTTCTTT.